This note documents a single TCR beta chain sequence. The V gene lost 7 bases and the J gene lost 4 bases, with 17 bases spanning the gap. Per the germline V gene, CDR1 is LNHDA and CDR2 is SQIVND (reference sequence). The CDR3 has 16 residues. This sample is drawn from a study of blood T cell repertoires in COVID-19. The wider study: PBMCs, B-cell-depleted T cells, or T cells were the source of the cDNA or gDNA that made up the material.

The protocol was immunoSEQ multiplex PCR, while the TCRdb copy is restricted to in-frame clones and leaves out a portion. The sample includes 65,000 to 90,000 clones, around 83% of them seen just once. The TCR originated in an elderly woman in a cohort sampled during active or convalescent COVID-19. Sample: peripheral blood. This rearrangement joins TRBV19 to TRBJ2-6; tentative D call: TRBD2 (6 bases). The CDR3 region is CASTDRGTGGANVLTF. DNA for the CDR3: TGTGCCAGTACCGACCGAGGGACTGGAGGGGCCAACGTCCTGACTTTC.